This is a list of T cell receptor beta chains from one sample in a study of blood T cell repertoires in COVID-19. The table came from immunoSEQ multiplex PCR; TCRdb's copy has only in-frame clones and leaves some out. The sample comprises approximately 89,000 clones, about 83% of which are singletons, and about half rests with the top ten. The sample comprised peripheral blood. Source of these receptors: a human donor in a cohort sampled during active COVID-19. The CDR3 runs from the conserved cysteine through the conserved F or W. Each record gives: J gene, clone size, V gene, D gene, CDR3 DNA, CDR3 protein. A D gene is named only where the DNA matches it firmly. Not all rows give a size; the values are once, few, many and, for expanded clones, a class.

TRBJ1-6	few	TRBV6-5	TRBD1	TGTGCCAGCAGGATGGACAGGGTTTTATCACCCCTCCACTTT	CASRMDRVLSPLHF
TRBJ1-3	.	TRBV6-2/TRBV6-3	.	TGTGCCAGCAGTTACCTCGGGGGGCTACCTGGAAACACCATATATTTT	CASSYLGGLPGNTIYF
TRBJ2-4	.	TRBV30	.	TGTGCCTGGAGTGTCCGTGGAGGAGTCGGTGGAAACATTCAGTACTTC	CAWSVRGGVGGNIQYF
TRBJ2-7	.	TRBV7-2	TRBD2	TGTGCCAGCCAATTTGGGACTAGCGGCTACGAGCAGTACTTC	CASQFGTSGYEQYF
TRBJ1-1	.	TRBV19	.	TGTGCCAGTAGTATAGATCTGCGGGCTTTCTTT	CASSIDLRAFF
TRBJ2-3	.	TRBV24-1	TRBD1	TGTGCCACCAGTGATCTGGTGACAGGGGAACCCCATACGCAGTATTTT	CATSDLVTGEPHTQYF
TRBJ1-1	.	TRBV6-5	.	TGTGCCAGCACCCCTATCGGGGTCCAGAACACTGAAGCTTTCTTT	CASTPIGVQNTEAFF
TRBJ2-7	.	TRBV27	TRBD2	TGTGCCAGCAGTTCTACTAGCGGGAGTTGGGACGAGCAGTACTTC	CASSSTSGSWDEQYF
TRBJ1-1	.	TRBV5-6	.	TGTGCCAGCAGCTCTCGGGACAATGAAGCTTTCTTT	CASSSRDNEAFF
TRBJ1-2	.	TRBV7-2	.	TGTGCCAGCACTCAAAACTGGGACTTCGGGACTCGCTACACCTTC	CASTQNWDFGTRYTF
TRBJ2-7	.	TRBV5-4	.	TGTGCCAGCAGCTCTTACTCGTCCGCAAACGAGCAGTACTTC	CASSSYSSANEQYF
TRBJ2-2	few	TRBV10-3	.	TGTGCCATCAGACCGGACAGTGGGTACACCGGGGAGCTGTTTTTT	CAIRPDSGYTGELFF
TRBJ1-2	few	TRBV11-2	TRBD1	TGTGCCAGCAGACAAGACAGGGGCGGTAACTATGGCTACACCTTC	CASRQDRGGNYGYTF
TRBJ1-6	.	TRBV7-8	.	TGTGCCAGCAGCTTCTCCGGGGGGGGATCACCCCTCCACTTT	CASSFSGGGSPLHF
TRBJ1-5	few	TRBV19	.	TGTGCCAGTAGTCCCCCGCTCTCAGGGGCAGGGATATGGCCCCAGCATTTT	CASSPPLSGAGIWPQHF
TRBJ1-3	.	TRBV5-1	.	TGCGCCAGCAGCTTGGCGCAGGGCTCTGGAAACACCATATATTTT	CASSLAQGSGNTIYF
TRBJ1-2	few	TRBV6-2/TRBV6-3	TRBD1	TGTGCCAGCAGTTACCCAGGACAGGGGGCTAACTATGGCTACACCTTC	CASSYPGQGANYGYTF
TRBJ1-1	few	TRBV2	.	TGTGCCAGCAGTGTATTTGGGCAGAACACTGAAGCTTTCTTT	CASSVFGQNTEAFF
TRBJ1-1	once	TRBV4-1	.	TGCGCCAGCAGCCGAGAGGGAGCTGAAGCTTTCTTT	CASSREGAEAFF
TRBJ1-6	.	TRBV14	.	TGTGCCAGCAGCCTAAGTCTTGGGGCGCAGCATTCACCCCTCCACTTT	CASSLSLGAQHSPLHF
TRBJ2-5	.	TRBV2	.	TGTGCCAGCAGTGGTTACTCCCAGGTCGAGACCCAGTACTTC	CASSGYSQVETQYF
TRBJ2-3	.	TRBV15	.	TGTGCCACCAGCAGAGATCGATCCTTGCCGGGATTCACAGATACGCAGTATTTT	CATSRDRSLPGFTDTQYF
TRBJ1-2	few	TRBV14	.	TGTGCCAGCAGCCCACCTGCGGGCGCGAGTACCTTC	CASSPPAGASTF
TRBJ2-1	.	TRBV28	.	TGTGCCAGCAGTTTCTGGCAGGGAAGGGGCAATGAGCAGTTCTTC	CASSFWQGRGNEQFF
TRBJ1-2	.	TRBV6-5	.	TGTGCCAGCAGAGCTGTATCTAACTATGGCTACACCTTC	CASRAVSNYGYTF
TRBJ2-3	.	TRBV24-1	TRBD2	TGTGCCACCAGTGATGCGGGAGGCACAGATACGCAGTATTTT	CATSDAGGTDTQYF
TRBJ2-5	many	TRBV10-3	TRBD2	TGTGCCATCAGTATAGCGGGAGAGGAGACCCAGTACTTC	CAISIAGEETQYF
TRBJ2-7	.	TRBV7-2	.	TGTGCCAGCAGCCCCGGGTTCGAGCAGTACTTC	CASSPGFEQYF
TRBJ2-1	.	TRBV2	.	TGTGCCAGCACCCCGCAGAAGTTCAATGAGCAGTTCTTC	CASTPQKFNEQFF
TRBJ1-6	many	TRBV6-2/TRBV6-3	.	TGTGCCAGCAGTTACGCGGGTGGAAATTCACCCCTCCACTTT	CASSYAGGNSPLHF
TRBJ2-7	.	TRBV2	.	TGTGCCAGCAGGTACCGGGCCCCAGGGATATACGAGCAGTACTTC	CASRYRAPGIYEQYF
TRBJ1-1	few	TRBV7-6	TRBD1	TGTGCCAGCAGCCTCAGTCCAGGGGGCGGCACTGAAGCTTTCTTT	CASSLSPGGGTEAFF
TRBJ1-1	.	TRBV18	TRBD1	TGTGCCAGCTCCGAGGCACAGGGGACCAACGCCGAAGCTTTCTTT	CASSEAQGTNAEAFF
TRBJ2-5	.	TRBV25-1	TRBD2	TGTGCCAGCAGTGTGGGTGGGGTAGCGGGACAAGAGACCCAGTACTTC	CASSVGGVAGQETQYF
TRBJ2-3	.	TRBV2	TRBD2	TGTGCCAGCAGACGAGAGGGAGGGCGCACAGATACGCAGTATTTT	CASRREGGRTDTQYF
TRBJ2-7	.	TRBV11-2	.	TGTGCCAGCACCGGCGGCGGGAAGGTCTTCGAGCAGTACTTC	CASTGGGKVFEQYF
TRBJ1-2	.	TRBV6-2/TRBV6-3	TRBD1	TGTGCCAGCAGTTGGGGACAGACTGACTATGGCTACACCTTC	CASSWGQTDYGYTF
TRBJ1-6	many	TRBV27	TRBD1	TGTGCCAGCGGCAGGGGACAGGGCTATAATTCACCCCTCCACTTT	CASGRGQGYNSPLHF
TRBJ1-5	.	TRBV28	TRBD1	TGTGCCAGCAGTTCATACAGGGGTCAGCCCCAGCATTTT	CASSSYRGQPQHF
TRBJ2-5	.	TRBV5-1	.	TGCGCCAGCAGCTTGGCCGGGGGTAGAGGAGAGACCCAGTACTTC	CASSLAGGRGETQYF
TRBJ1-1	.	TRBV14	.	TGTGCCAGCAGCCAGTTAACAGGACAGAACACTGAAGCTTTCTTT	CASSQLTGQNTEAFF
TRBJ2-3	.	TRBV5-5	TRBD2	TGTGCCAGCAGCTTGATGGGACTAGGCACAGATACGCAGTATTTT	CASSLMGLGTDTQYF
TRBJ2-3	once	TRBV7-9	TRBD2	TGTGCCAGCAGCTTAGGGGCTAGCGGAGCCCGCACAGATACGCAGTATTTT	CASSLGASGARTDTQYF
TRBJ2-3	.	TRBV6-2/TRBV6-3	.	TGTGCCAGCAGTTACTCCTATACGCAGTATTTT	CASSYSYTQYF
TRBJ1-4	.	TRBV28	.	TGTGCCAGCAGTTTAAATGGAGCAACTAATGAAAAACTGTTTTTT	CASSLNGATNEKLFF
TRBJ2-7	.	TRBV7-2	.	TGTGCCAGCAGCTTAGTGCAGGTGATCTCCTACGAGCAGTACTTC	CASSLVQVISYEQYF
TRBJ2-5	.	TRBV28	.	TGTGCCAGCAGTACAAGAACGACAGGGAGGCTTCAAGAGACCCAGTACTTC	CASSTRTTGRLQETQYF
TRBJ1-4	.	TRBV28	.	TGTGCCAGCAGTTTTTTCGAAGGGAGCCATGAAAAACTGTTTTTT	CASSFFEGSHEKLFF
TRBJ2-3	.	TRBV6-2/TRBV6-3	TRBD2	TGTGCCAGCAGCACGGACTACCCGGGAGGTACGCAGTATTTT	CASSTDYPGGTQYF
TRBJ1-5	.	TRBV19	.	TGTGCCAGTAGTTTGAGGTTTCCCAATCAGCCCCAGCATTTT	CASSLRFPNQPQHF
TRBJ2-1	.	TRBV28	.	TGTGCCAGCAGCGAGACTAGATACTCCTACAATGAGCAGTTCTTC	CASSETRYSYNEQFF
TRBJ1-5	.	TRBV19	.	TGTGCCAGTACCATCCGGGGGAGCAATCAGCCCCAGCATTTT	CASTIRGSNQPQHF
TRBJ2-3	.	TRBV27	.	TGTGCCAGCAGTTGGCGGGACAGCCTGGATACGCAGTATTTT	CASSWRDSLDTQYF